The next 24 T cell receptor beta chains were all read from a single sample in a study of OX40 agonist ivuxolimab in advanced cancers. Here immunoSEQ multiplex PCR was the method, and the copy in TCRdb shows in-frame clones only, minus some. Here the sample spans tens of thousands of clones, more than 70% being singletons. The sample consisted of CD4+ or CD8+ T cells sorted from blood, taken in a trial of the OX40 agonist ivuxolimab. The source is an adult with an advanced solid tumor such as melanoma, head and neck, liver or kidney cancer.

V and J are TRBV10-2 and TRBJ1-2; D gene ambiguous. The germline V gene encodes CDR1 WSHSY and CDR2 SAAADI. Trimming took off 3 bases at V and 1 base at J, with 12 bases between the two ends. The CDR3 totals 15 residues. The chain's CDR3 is CASSESSDFNYGYTF. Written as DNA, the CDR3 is TGCGCCAGCAGTGAATCATCCGATTTTAACTATGGCTACACCTTC.

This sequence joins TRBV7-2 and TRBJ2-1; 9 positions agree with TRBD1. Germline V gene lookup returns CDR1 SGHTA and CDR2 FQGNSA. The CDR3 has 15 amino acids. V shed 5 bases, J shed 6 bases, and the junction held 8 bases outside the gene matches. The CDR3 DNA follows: TGTGCCAGCAGCCACGACAGGGGGTTCGGCAATGAGCAGTTCTTC. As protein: CASSHDRGFGNEQFF.

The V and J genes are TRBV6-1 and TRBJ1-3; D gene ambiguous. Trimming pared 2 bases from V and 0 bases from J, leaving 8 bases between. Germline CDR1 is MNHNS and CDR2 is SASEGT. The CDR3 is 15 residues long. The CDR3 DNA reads TGTGCCAGCAGTGAAATGGGCTTCTCTGGAAACACCATATATTTT. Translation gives CASSEMGFSGNTIYF.

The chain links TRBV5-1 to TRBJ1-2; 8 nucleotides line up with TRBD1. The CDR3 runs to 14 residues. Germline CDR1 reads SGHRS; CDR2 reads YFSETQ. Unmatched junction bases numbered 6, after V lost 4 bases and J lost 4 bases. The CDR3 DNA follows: TGCGCCAGCAGCCCCGGACAGGGCCCCTATGGCTACACCTTC. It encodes CASSPGQGPYGYTF.

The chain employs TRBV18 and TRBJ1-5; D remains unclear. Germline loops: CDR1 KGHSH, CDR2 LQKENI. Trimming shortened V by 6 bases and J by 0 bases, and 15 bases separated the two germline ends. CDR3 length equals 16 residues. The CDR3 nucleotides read TGTGCCAGCTCGCCGGACGGGGTCTATAGCAATCAGCCCCAGCATTTT. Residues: CASSPDGVYSNQPQHF.

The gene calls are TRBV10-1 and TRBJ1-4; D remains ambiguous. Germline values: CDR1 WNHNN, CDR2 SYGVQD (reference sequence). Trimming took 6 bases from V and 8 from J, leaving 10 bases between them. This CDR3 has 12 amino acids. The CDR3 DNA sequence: TGCGCCAGCAGCCCGGGCCACGAAAAACTGTTTTTT. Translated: CASSPGHEKLFF.

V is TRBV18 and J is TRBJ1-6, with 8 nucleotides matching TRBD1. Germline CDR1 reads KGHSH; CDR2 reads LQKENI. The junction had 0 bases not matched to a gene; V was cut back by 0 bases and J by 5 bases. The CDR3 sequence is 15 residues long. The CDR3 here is CASSPPQGDNSPLHF. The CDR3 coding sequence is TGTGCCAGCTCACCACCACAGGGGGATAATTCACCCCTCCACTTT.

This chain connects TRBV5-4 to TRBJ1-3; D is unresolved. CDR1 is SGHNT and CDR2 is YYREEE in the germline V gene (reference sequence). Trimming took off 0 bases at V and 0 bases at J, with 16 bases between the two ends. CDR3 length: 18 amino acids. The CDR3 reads CASSLGGGRTSSGNTIYF. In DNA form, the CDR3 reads TGTGCCAGCAGCTTGGGGGGAGGGAGAACCAGCTCTGGAAACACCATATATTTT.

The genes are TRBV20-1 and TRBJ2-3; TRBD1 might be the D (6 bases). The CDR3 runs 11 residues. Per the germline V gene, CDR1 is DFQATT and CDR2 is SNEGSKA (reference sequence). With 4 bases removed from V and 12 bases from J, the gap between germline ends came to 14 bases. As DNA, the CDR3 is TGCAGTGCTATAGGACAGTTGTCCCAGTATTTT. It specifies CSAIGQLSQYF.

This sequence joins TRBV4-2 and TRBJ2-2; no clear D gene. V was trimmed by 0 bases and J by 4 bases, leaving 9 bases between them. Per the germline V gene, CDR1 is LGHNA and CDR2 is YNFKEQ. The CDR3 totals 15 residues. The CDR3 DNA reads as TGTGCCAGCAGCCAAGAGACCGGGCTCACCGGGGAGCTGTTTTTT. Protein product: CASSQETGLTGELFF.

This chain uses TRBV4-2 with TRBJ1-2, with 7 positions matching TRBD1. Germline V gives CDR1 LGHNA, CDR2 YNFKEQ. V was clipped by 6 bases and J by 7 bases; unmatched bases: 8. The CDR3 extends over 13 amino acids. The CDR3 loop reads CASSREGAGGYTF. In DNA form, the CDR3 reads TGTGCCAGCAGTCGGGAGGGGGCGGGTGGCTACACCTTC.

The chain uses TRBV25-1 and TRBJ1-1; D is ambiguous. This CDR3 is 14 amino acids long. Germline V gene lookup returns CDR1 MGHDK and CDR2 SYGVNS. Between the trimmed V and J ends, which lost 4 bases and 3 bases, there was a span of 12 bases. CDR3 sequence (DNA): TGTGCCAGCAGTGGACTTGACCCTTACACTGAAGCTTTCTTT. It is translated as CASSGLDPYTEAFF. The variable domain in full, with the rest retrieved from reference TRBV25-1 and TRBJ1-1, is EADIYQTPRYLVIGTGKKITLECSQTMGHDKMYWYQQDPGMELHLIHYSYGVNSTEKGDLSSESTVSRIRTEHFPLTLESARPSHTSQYLCASSGLDPYTEAFFGQGTRLTVV.

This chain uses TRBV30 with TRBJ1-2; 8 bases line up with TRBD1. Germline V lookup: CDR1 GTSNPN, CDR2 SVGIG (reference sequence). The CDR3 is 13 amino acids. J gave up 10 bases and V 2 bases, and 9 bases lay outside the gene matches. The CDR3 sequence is CAWSRGTGIYYTF. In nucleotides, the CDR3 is TGTGCCTGGAGTAGAGGGACAGGAATATACTACACCTTC.

CDR3 sequence (DNA): TGTGCCAGCAGTTTAATCACCTCCCTGGGGGGTCTGACCGGGGAGCTGTTTTTT. Amino acids: CASSLITSLGGLTGELFF. The rearrangement links TRBV27 to TRBJ2-2, with D perhaps TRBD2 (6 bases). The germline CDR1 and CDR2 sequences are MNHEY and SMNVEV (reference sequence). The V and J ends lost 2 bases and 5 bases respectively, with 21 bases between them. This CDR3 is built from 18 residues.

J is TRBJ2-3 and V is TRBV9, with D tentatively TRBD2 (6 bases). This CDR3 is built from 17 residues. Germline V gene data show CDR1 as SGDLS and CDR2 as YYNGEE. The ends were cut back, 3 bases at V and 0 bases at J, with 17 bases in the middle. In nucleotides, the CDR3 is TGTGCCAGCAGCGCCCAGCGTTTAGCGGCCAGCACAGATACGCAGTATTTT. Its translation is CASSAQRLAASTDTQYF.

The CDR3 sequence: CASSLAQAVVYGYTF. CDR3 DNA sequence: TGTGCCAGCAGCTTAGCACAGGCGGTAGTCTATGGCTACACCTTC. The chain carries TRBV11-3 and TRBJ1-2; a possible D gene is TRBD1 (5 bases). The length of the CDR3 is 15 residues. In germline, CDR1 is SGHNT, CDR2 YENEEA. V lost 1 base, J lost 4 bases, and 13 bases lay in between. Full variable domain (rest looked up from reference TRBV11-3 and TRBJ1-2): EAGVVQSPRYKIIEKKQPVAFWCNPISGHNTLYWYLQNLGQGPELLIRYENEEAVDDSQLPKDRFSAERLKGVDSTLKIQPAELGDSAVYLCASSLAQAVVYGYTFGSGTRLTVV.

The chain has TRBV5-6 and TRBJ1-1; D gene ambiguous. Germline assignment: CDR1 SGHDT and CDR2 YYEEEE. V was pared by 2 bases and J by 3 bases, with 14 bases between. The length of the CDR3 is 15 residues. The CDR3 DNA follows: TGTGCCAGCAGCTTTAAGGGCTCAGAAGACACTGAAGCTTTCTTT. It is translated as CASSFKGSEDTEAFF.

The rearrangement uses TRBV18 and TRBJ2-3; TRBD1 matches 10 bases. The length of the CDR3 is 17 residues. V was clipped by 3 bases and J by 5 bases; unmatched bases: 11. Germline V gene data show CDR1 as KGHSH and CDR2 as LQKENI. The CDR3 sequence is CASSPESDRGYGDTQYF. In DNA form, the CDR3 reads TGTGCCAGCTCACCCGAATCGGACAGGGGGTACGGAGATACGCAGTATTTT.

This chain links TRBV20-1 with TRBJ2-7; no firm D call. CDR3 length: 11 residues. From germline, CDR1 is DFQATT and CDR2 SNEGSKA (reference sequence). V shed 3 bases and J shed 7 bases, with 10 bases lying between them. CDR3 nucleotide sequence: TGCAGTGCTAGGAGCTCTCGGGAGCAGTACTTC. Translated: CSARSSREQYF.

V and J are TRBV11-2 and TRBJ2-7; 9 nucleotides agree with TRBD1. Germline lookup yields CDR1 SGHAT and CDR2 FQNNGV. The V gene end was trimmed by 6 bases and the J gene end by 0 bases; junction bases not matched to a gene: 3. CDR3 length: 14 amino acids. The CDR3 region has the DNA TGTGCCAGCAGATCGACAGGGGGCTCCTACGAGCAGTACTTC. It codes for CASRSTGGSYEQYF.

In DNA form, the CDR3 reads TGTGCCAGCTCACCAAGCCGACAGAACACTGAAGCTTTCTTT. It is translated as CASSPSRQNTEAFF. This chain joins TRBV18 and TRBJ1-1, with D hard to call. Trimming cost V 2 bases and J 1 base, with 8 bases left between them. The CDR3 runs to 14 residues. The germline V gene has CDR1 KGHSH and CDR2 LQKENI.

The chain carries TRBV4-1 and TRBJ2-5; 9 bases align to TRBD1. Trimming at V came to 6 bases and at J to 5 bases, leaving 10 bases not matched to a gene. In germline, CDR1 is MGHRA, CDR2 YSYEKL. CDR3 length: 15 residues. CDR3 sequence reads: CASSRPGQGKETQYF. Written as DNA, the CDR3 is TGCGCCAGCAGTCGTCCGGGACAGGGAAAGGAGACCCAGTACTTC.

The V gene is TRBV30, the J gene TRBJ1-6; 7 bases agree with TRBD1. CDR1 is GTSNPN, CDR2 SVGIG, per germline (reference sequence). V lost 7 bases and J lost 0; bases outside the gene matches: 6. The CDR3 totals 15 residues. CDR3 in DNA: TGTGCCTCCCGGGACAGTGTCTCCTATAATTCACCCCTCCACTTT. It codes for CASRDSVSYNSPLHF.

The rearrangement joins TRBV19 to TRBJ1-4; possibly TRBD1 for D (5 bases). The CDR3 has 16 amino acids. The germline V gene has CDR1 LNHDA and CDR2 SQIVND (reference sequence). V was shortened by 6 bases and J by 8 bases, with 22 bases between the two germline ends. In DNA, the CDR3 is TGTGCCAGTAGAAGGAGTTTGGGACGGCGGGGGGAAAAACTGTTTTTT. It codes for CASRRSLGRRGEKLFF. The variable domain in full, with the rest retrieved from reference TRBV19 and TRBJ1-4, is DGGITQSPKYLFRKEGQNVTLSCEQNLNHDAMYWYRQDPGQGLRLIYYSQIVNDFQKGDIAEGYSVSREKKESFPLTVTSAQKNPTAFYLCASRRSLGRRGEKLFFGSGTQLSVL.